This is a list of T cell receptor beta chains from one sample in a study of cytomegalovirus exposure and HLA in healthy donors. Sequencing used immunoSEQ multiplex PCR; TCRdb keeps in-frame clones, though not all of them. The table lists around 230,000 clones, roughly 82% of them singletons. The sequencing input was PBMCs. These receptors were obtained from a man aged 40-49 years in good health and CMV-seropositive. The CDR3 runs from the conserved cysteine through the conserved F or W. The D gene is left open where the match is weak. Some rows mark clone size as missing; the rest say once, few, many or name a class of expanded clone.

j_call: TRBJ1-2
v_call: TRBV27
clone_size: .
d_call: TRBD1
cdr3_aa: CASSWTGAEDYGYTF
cdr3_nt: TGTGCCAGCAGTTGGACAGGGGCCGAGGACTATGGCTACACCTTC

j_call: TRBJ2-6
v_call: TRBV2
clone_size: .
d_call: .
cdr3_aa: CASSESMQASGANVLTF
cdr3_nt: TGTGCCAGCAGTGAAAGTATGCAGGCTTCTGGGGCCAACGTCCTGACTTTC

j_call: TRBJ2-1
v_call: TRBV5-6
clone_size: few
d_call: TRBD2
cdr3_aa: CASSPPGLAGGSYNEQFF
cdr3_nt: TGTGCCAGCAGCCCGCCGGGACTAGCGGGAGGGTCCTACAATGAGCAGTTCTTC

j_call: TRBJ2-5
v_call: TRBV27
clone_size: .
d_call: TRBD2
cdr3_aa: CASSFLRTSMETQYF
cdr3_nt: TGTGCCAGCAGTTTCCTGAGGACTAGCATGGAGACCCAGTACTTC

j_call: TRBJ2-6
v_call: TRBV14
clone_size: .
d_call: TRBD2
cdr3_aa: CASSHFGLAGFSGANVLTF
cdr3_nt: TGTGCCAGCAGCCATTTTGGACTAGCGGGTTTCTCTGGGGCCAACGTCCTGACTTTC

j_call: TRBJ1-3
v_call: TRBV6-5
clone_size: .
d_call: .
cdr3_aa: CASSLGGSGNTIYF
cdr3_nt: TGTGCCAGCAGCCTCGGCGGCTCTGGAAACACCATATATTTT

j_call: TRBJ2-4
v_call: TRBV7-2
clone_size: .
d_call: TRBD1
cdr3_aa: CASSTPGTGRNIQYF
cdr3_nt: TGTGCCAGCAGCACCCCCGGGACAGGGAGGAACATTCAGTACTTC

j_call: TRBJ2-7
v_call: TRBV20-1
clone_size: .
d_call: .
cdr3_aa: CSASLSYEQYF
cdr3_nt: TGCAGTGCTAGCCTATCCTACGAGCAGTACTTC

j_call: TRBJ2-1
v_call: TRBV30
clone_size: .
d_call: .
cdr3_aa: CAWNKGVSYNEQFF
cdr3_nt: TGTGCCTGGAATAAAGGGGTCTCCTACAATGAGCAGTTCTTC

j_call: TRBJ2-6
v_call: TRBV2
clone_size: once
d_call: TRBD2
cdr3_aa: CASGRLAGPGANVLTF
cdr3_nt: TGTGCCAGCGGGCGGCTAGCGGGACCTGGGGCCAACGTCCTGACTTTC

j_call: TRBJ1-2
v_call: TRBV5-1
clone_size: .
d_call: TRBD1
cdr3_aa: CASSAWSIPGQGDYGYTF
cdr3_nt: TGCGCCAGCAGCGCTTGGTCGATTCCGGGACAGGGTGACTATGGCTACACCTTC

j_call: TRBJ2-5
v_call: TRBV7-9
clone_size: .
d_call: .
cdr3_aa: CASSFGAGIQETQYF
cdr3_nt: TGTGCCAGCAGCTTCGGTGCGGGGATCCAAGAGACCCAGTACTTC

j_call: TRBJ2-7
v_call: TRBV28
clone_size: .
d_call: .
cdr3_aa: CASRFFHEQYF
cdr3_nt: TGTGCCAGCAGATTCTTCCACGAGCAGTACTTC

j_call: TRBJ2-7
v_call: TRBV9
clone_size: .
d_call: TRBD1
cdr3_aa: CASSVGQGVSYEQYF
cdr3_nt: TGTGCCAGCAGCGTAGGACAGGGGGTCTCCTACGAGCAGTACTTC

j_call: TRBJ2-2
v_call: TRBV19
clone_size: once
d_call: .
cdr3_aa: CASITRFGTGELFF
cdr3_nt: TGTGCCAGTATCACCCGGTTCGGCACCGGGGAGCTGTTTTTT

j_call: TRBJ2-7
v_call: TRBV5-1
clone_size: .
d_call: TRBD1
cdr3_aa: CASSLAGQGTNEQYF
cdr3_nt: TGCGCCAGCAGCTTGGCCGGACAGGGGACCAACGAGCAGTACTTC

j_call: TRBJ2-3
v_call: TRBV7-3
clone_size: .
d_call: .
cdr3_aa: CASSSRPGDTQYF
cdr3_nt: TGTGCCAGCAGCTCCAGACCAGGAGATACGCAGTATTTT

j_call: TRBJ2-7
v_call: TRBV6-1
clone_size: .
d_call: .
cdr3_aa: CASCGAEGSYEQYF
cdr3_nt: TGTGCCAGCTGCGGAGCGGAGGGGTCCTACGAGCAGTACTTC